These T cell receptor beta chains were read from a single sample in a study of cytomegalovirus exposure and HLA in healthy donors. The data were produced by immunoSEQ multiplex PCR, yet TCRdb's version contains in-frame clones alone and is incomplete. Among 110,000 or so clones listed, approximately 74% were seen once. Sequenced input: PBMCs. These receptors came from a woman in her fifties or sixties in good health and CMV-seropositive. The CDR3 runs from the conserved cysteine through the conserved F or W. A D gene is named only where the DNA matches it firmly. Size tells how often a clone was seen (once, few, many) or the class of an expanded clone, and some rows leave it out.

DNA: TGTGCCAGCAGGGGTAGCGGGAGCTCCTACGAGCAGTACTTC; CDR3: CASRGSGSSYEQYF; size: .; D: TRBD2; J: TRBJ2-7; V: TRBV2
DNA: TGTGCCAGCAGTGTGAGCCAGGACAATGAGCAGTTCTTC; CDR3: CASSVSQDNEQFF; size: .; D: .; J: TRBJ2-1; V: TRBV2
DNA: TGTGCCAGCTCGGATGGGACAGGGCCATCGGGAGCTTTCTTT; CDR3: CASSDGTGPSGAFF; size: .; D: TRBD1; J: TRBJ1-1; V: TRBV18
DNA: TGTGCCAGCAGCCCTACCTTAGCGGGACACTCCTACGAGCAGTACTTC; CDR3: CASSPTLAGHSYEQYF; size: .; D: TRBD2; J: TRBJ2-7; V: TRBV9
DNA: TGCGCCAGCAGCTTATCGCTAGCGGGGGGAACAGATACGCAGTATTTT; CDR3: CASSLSLAGGTDTQYF; size: .; D: TRBD2; J: TRBJ2-3; V: TRBV5-1
DNA: TGCAGTGCTCCCAGGGCAGATACGCAGTATTTT; CDR3: CSAPRADTQYF; size: .; D: .; J: TRBJ2-3; V: TRBV20-1
DNA: TGTGCCAGCAGACTATCAGGGGAGTGGAGAGCTTTCTTT; CDR3: CASRLSGEWRAFF; size: .; D: .; J: TRBJ1-1; V: TRBV11-2
DNA: TGCGCCAGCACCAGGGGACTAGCGGGTAACAATGAGCAGTTCTTC; CDR3: CASTRGLAGNNEQFF; size: .; D: TRBD2; J: TRBJ2-1; V: TRBV5-1
DNA: TGTGCCAGCAGTGTCCCAGGGGCTAGGGAAAAACTGTTTTTT; CDR3: CASSVPGAREKLFF; size: .; D: .; J: TRBJ1-4; V: TRBV2
DNA: TGTGCCAGCTCGAGATCTGAGAACACTGAAGCTTTCTTT; CDR3: CASSRSENTEAFF; size: .; D: .; J: TRBJ1-1; V: TRBV18
DNA: TGTGCCTGGAGTAGGGGAACTAATTCACCCCTCCACTTT; CDR3: CAWSRGTNSPLHF; size: .; D: .; J: TRBJ1-6; V: TRBV30
DNA: TGTGCCAGCAGCTCTCAGGGCCTCCCCGTCGACTCTGGGGCCAACGTCCTGACTTTC; CDR3: CASSSQGLPVDSGANVLTF; size: .; D: .; J: TRBJ2-6; V: TRBV7-7
DNA: TGTGCCAGCAGCTTGGGGGGACAGGGCGGCACTGAAGCTTTCTTT; CDR3: CASSLGGQGGTEAFF; size: .; D: TRBD1; J: TRBJ1-1; V: TRBV5-6
DNA: TGTGCCAGCAGTGGGGGGTGGGGCTACACCTTC; CDR3: CASSGGWGYTF; size: .; D: .; J: TRBJ1-2; V: TRBV28
DNA: TGTGCCACCCTCGGGGGTTCTGGGGCCAACGTCCTGACTTTC; CDR3: CATLGGSGANVLTF; size: once; D: .; J: TRBJ2-6; V: TRBV6-5
DNA: TGTGCCAGCAGCACAACATCTAACACTGAAGCTTTCTTT; CDR3: CASSTTSNTEAFF; size: .; D: .; J: TRBJ1-1; V: TRBV7-3
DNA: TGCGCCAGCAGCCAAGGGAGGACAGGGCTGAGGAACACTGAAGCTTTCTTT; CDR3: CASSQGRTGLRNTEAFF; size: few; D: TRBD1; J: TRBJ1-1; V: TRBV4-1
DNA: TGTGCCAGTCGGGACGATGCGGGGTCCTACAATGAGCAGTTCTTC; CDR3: CASRDDAGSYNEQFF; size: .; D: .; J: TRBJ2-1; V: TRBV19
DNA: TGTGCCAGCTCACCGGACAGGGGGCTTAACTATGGCTACACCTTC; CDR3: CASSPDRGLNYGYTF; size: .; D: TRBD1; J: TRBJ1-2; V: TRBV18
DNA: TGTGCCAGCAGTTATTCCGGGGAAACCTACGAGCAGTACTTC; CDR3: CASSYSGETYEQYF; size: .; D: .; J: TRBJ2-7; V: TRBV27
DNA: TGCGCCAGCAGCCAAGTCCTACAGGGGGCTGGTGGCTACACCTTC; CDR3: CASSQVLQGAGGYTF; size: few; D: TRBD1; J: TRBJ1-2; V: TRBV4-3
DNA: TGTGCCAGCAGTTCTAGACGGAGAAACTATGGCTACACCTTC; CDR3: CASSSRRRNYGYTF; size: .; D: .; J: TRBJ1-2; V: TRBV28
DNA: TGCGCCAGCAGCTTGGGGAGTAGCGGGAGGGAAGAGACCCAGTACTTC; CDR3: CASSLGSSGREETQYF; size: .; D: TRBD2; J: TRBJ2-5; V: TRBV5-1
DNA: TGTGCCAGTAGTGGCCGAGGGAGTCAGAACACTGAAGCTTTCTTT; CDR3: CASSGRGSQNTEAFF; size: few; D: .; J: TRBJ1-1; V: TRBV19
DNA: TGTGCCAGTAGTAGCGGGGGGTATGAGCAGTTCTTC; CDR3: CASSSGGYEQFF; size: .; D: TRBD2; J: TRBJ2-1; V: TRBV19
DNA: TGCGCCAGCAGCCTCGTACAGGGGGCGTCCGATACGCAGTATTTT; CDR3: CASSLVQGASDTQYF; size: .; D: TRBD1; J: TRBJ2-3; V: TRBV4-1
DNA: TGCGCCAGCAGCTTGGGCTCAGGAATTCAAGAGACCCAGTACTTC; CDR3: CASSLGSGIQETQYF; size: .; D: .; J: TRBJ2-5; V: TRBV5-1
DNA: TGCGCCAGCAGCCAGCGGCGTCCCTCTAACTATGGCTACACCTTC; CDR3: CASSQRRPSNYGYTF; size: .; D: .; J: TRBJ1-2; V: TRBV4-3
DNA: TGTTCCAGCAGCTTATCTATCCGGACTAGCGGGGAAGAGACCCAGTACTTC; CDR3: CSSSLSIRTSGEETQYF; size: .; D: TRBD2; J: TRBJ2-5; V: TRBV7-9
DNA: TGTGCCAGTAGTATTCTGGGCAACTATGGCTACACCTTC; CDR3: CASSILGNYGYTF; size: .; D: .; J: TRBJ1-2; V: TRBV19
DNA: TGTGCCAGCTGGGACAGTACGCTACCTTTCTTT; CDR3: CASWDSTLPFF; size: .; D: TRBD1; J: TRBJ1-1; V: TRBV25-1
DNA: TGTGCCAGCAGCCAAGGCGAGAGTGGTAGCGGGAGTTTCGCCGGGGAGCTGTTTTTT; CDR3: CASSQGESGSGSFAGELFF; size: .; D: TRBD2; J: TRBJ2-2; V: TRBV4-2
DNA: TGTGCCAGCAGCTCTAGCGGGGGGAAAGGGAATGAGCAGTTCTTC; CDR3: CASSSSGGKGNEQFF; size: .; D: TRBD2; J: TRBJ2-1; V: TRBV7-2
DNA: TGCGCCAGCAGCTTGTACAGCAGTTACACAGATACGCAGTATTTT; CDR3: CASSLYSSYTDTQYF; size: .; D: .; J: TRBJ2-3; V: TRBV5-1
DNA: TGTGCCAGCAGTTTACCGCAGGGCTGGGGTACTGAAGCTTTCTTT; CDR3: CASSLPQGWGTEAFF; size: .; D: .; J: TRBJ1-1; V: TRBV28
DNA: TGTGGCATACAACAGGGCGGGGGCTCGACCTACGAGCAGTACTTC; CDR3: CGIQQGGGSTYEQYF; size: .; D: .; J: TRBJ2-7; V: TRBV6-1
DNA: TGTGCCAGTAGTATTACAACAGGGGCTTCGAACACTGAAGCTTTCTTT; CDR3: CASSITTGASNTEAFF; size: .; D: TRBD1; J: TRBJ1-1; V: TRBV19
DNA: TGTGCCAGCAGTGAATACGGGAACGGCTACACCTTC; CDR3: CASSEYGNGYTF; size: .; D: .; J: TRBJ1-2; V: TRBV6-1
DNA: TGTGCCAGCAGTACCGGGACAGGAGCCTACGAGCAGCACTTC; CDR3: CASSTGTGAYEQHF; size: .; D: TRBD1; J: TRBJ2-7; V: TRBV7-2
DNA: TGTGCCAGCAGCTCAACAGGGGAGCAGCCCCAGCATTTT; CDR3: CASSSTGEQPQHF; size: few; D: TRBD1; J: TRBJ1-5; V: TRBV7-2
DNA: TGTGCCAGCTCACCACCGAGCCAGGGGGCTGAAGCTTTCTTT; CDR3: CASSPPSQGAEAFF; size: .; D: TRBD1; J: TRBJ1-1; V: TRBV18
DNA: TGTGCCAGCAGTCGTCCCGGGACAGGGTACACTGAAGCTTTCTTT; CDR3: CASSRPGTGYTEAFF; size: .; D: TRBD1; J: TRBJ1-1; V: TRBV28
DNA: TGTGCCAGCAGTTTACTGACAGGGAATGGGGTAGTGAGCTCCTACGAGCAGTACTTC; CDR3: CASSLLTGNGVVSSYEQYF; size: .; D: TRBD1; J: TRBJ2-7; V: TRBV27
DNA: TGCGCCAGCAGCTTGGGACGGGACAGGGGCACCCGTTCTAACTATGGCTACACCTTC; CDR3: CASSLGRDRGTRSNYGYTF; size: once; D: TRBD1; J: TRBJ1-2; V: TRBV5-1
DNA: TGCAGCGTCGTCGGGACTAGCGGGTTGTTGGATACGCAGTATTTT; CDR3: CSVVGTSGLLDTQYF; size: .; D: TRBD2; J: TRBJ2-3; V: TRBV29-1
DNA: TGTGCCAGCAGTCCCTACGGGACACAGACCTACGAGCAGTACTTC; CDR3: CASSPYGTQTYEQYF; size: .; D: .; J: TRBJ2-7; V: TRBV28
DNA: TGTGCCAGCAGCTTAAAACGCGGACTGACTAAGAGCTCTGGAAACACCATATATTTT; CDR3: CASSLKRGLTKSSGNTIYF; size: .; D: .; J: TRBJ1-3; V: TRBV5-4
DNA: TGTGCTAGTGGTTTGGTACTCGGGCAGGGGGCGGGGGACACTGAAGCTTTCTTT; CDR3: CASGLVLGQGAGDTEAFF; size: .; D: TRBD1; J: TRBJ1-1; V: TRBV12-5
DNA: TGTGCCAGCAGTACCGGGACAGGGGGCAACTATGGCTACACCTTC; CDR3: CASSTGTGGNYGYTF; size: .; D: TRBD1; J: TRBJ1-2; V: TRBV5-6
DNA: TGTGCCAGCAGCTTGGGGGAGGGGCAGCCCCAGCATTTT; CDR3: CASSLGEGQPQHF; size: .; D: .; J: TRBJ1-5; V: TRBV11-2
DNA: TGTGCCAGCAGTCTGAGCCGGGTTAACACTGAAGCTTTCTTT; CDR3: CASSLSRVNTEAFF; size: .; D: .; J: TRBJ1-1; V: TRBV6-5
DNA: TGCGCCAGCAGTCAATCGTTCCGTCCCCGCTACGAGCAGTACTTC; CDR3: CASSQSFRPRYEQYF; size: .; D: .; J: TRBJ2-7; V: TRBV23-1